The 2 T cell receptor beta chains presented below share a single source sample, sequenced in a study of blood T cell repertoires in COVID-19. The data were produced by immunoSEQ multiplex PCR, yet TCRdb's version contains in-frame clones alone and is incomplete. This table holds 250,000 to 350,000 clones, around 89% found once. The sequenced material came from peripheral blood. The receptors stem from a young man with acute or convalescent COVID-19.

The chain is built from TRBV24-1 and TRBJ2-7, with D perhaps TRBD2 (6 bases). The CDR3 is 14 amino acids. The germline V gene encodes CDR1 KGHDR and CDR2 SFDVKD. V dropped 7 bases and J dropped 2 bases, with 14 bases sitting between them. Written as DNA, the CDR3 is TGTGCCACCAGCGATGGCGGGAACCCCTACGAGCAGTACTTC. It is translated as CATSDGGNPYEQYF.

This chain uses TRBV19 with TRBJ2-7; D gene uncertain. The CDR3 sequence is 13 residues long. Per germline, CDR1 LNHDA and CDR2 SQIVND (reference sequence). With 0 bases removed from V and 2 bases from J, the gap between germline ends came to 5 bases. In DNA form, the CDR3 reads TGTGCCAGTAGTATAGACAGAACCTACGAGCAGTACTTC. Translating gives CASSIDRTYEQYF. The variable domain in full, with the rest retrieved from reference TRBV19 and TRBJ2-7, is DGGITQSPKYLFRKEGQNVTLSCEQNLNHDAMYWYRQDPGQGLRLIYYSQIVNDFQKGDIAEGYSVSREKKESFPLTVTSAQKNPTAFYLCASSIDRTYEQYFGPGTRLTVT.